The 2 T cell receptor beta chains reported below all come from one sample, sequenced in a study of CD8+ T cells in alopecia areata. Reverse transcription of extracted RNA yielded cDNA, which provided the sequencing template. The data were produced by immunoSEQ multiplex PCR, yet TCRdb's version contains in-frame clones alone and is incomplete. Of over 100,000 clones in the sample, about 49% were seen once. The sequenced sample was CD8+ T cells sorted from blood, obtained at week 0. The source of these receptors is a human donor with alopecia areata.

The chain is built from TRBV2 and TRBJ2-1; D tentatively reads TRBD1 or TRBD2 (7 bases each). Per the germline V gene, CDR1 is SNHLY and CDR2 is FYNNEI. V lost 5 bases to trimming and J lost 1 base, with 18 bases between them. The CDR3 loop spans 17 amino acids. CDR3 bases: TGTGCCAGCAGTTGGGACTCCCAGGGGGGGTCCTACAATGAGCAGTTCTTC. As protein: CASSWDSQGGSYNEQFF.

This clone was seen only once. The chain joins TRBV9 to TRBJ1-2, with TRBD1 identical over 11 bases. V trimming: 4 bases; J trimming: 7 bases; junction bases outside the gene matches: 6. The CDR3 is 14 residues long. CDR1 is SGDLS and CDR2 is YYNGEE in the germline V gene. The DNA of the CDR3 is TGTGCCAGCAGCTTAAGGACAGGGGGCGTTGGCTACACCTTC. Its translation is CASSLRTGGVGYTF.